These 9 T cell receptor beta chains came from one sample sequenced in a study of blood T cell repertoires in COVID-19. TCRdb's copy holds only in-frame clones and misses some; the assay was immunoSEQ multiplex PCR. The sample records about 140,000 clones, around four fifths being singletons. Sequences were obtained from PBMCs or T cells enriched from blood (not recorded which). The source is a woman aged 40 to 50 who had recovered from COVID-19.

The genes are TRBV5-1 and TRBJ2-5, with 9 nucleotides matching TRBD1. The V and J ends lost 0 bases and 5 bases, in that order; junction bases with no gene match: 11. The CDR3 runs 17 residues. Germline CDR1 is SGHRS and CDR2 is YFSETQ. CDR3 amino acids: CASSLGPTGGLAETQYF. CDR3 coding DNA: TGCGCCAGCAGCTTGGGCCCCACAGGGGGCCTCGCGGAGACCCAGTACTTC. The complete variable domain, with remaining parts taken from reference TRBV5-1 and TRBJ2-5, reads KAGVTQTPRYLIKTRGQQVTLSCSPISGHRSVSWYQQTPGQGLQFLFEYFSETQRNKGNFPGRFSGRQFSNSRSEMNVSTLELGDSALYLCASSLGPTGGLAETQYFGPGTRLLVL.

The chain couples TRBV29-1 to TRBJ2-5; D may be TRBD1 (6 bases). CDR1 is SQVTM and CDR2 is ANQGSEA in the germline V gene. V gave up 2 bases and J gave up 2 bases, with 12 bases separating them. This CDR3 has 14 residues. The chain's CDR3 is CSVEPQGRQETQYF. The CDR3 bases are TGCAGCGTTGAACCGCAGGGGCGTCAAGAGACCCAGTACTTC.

The chain combines TRBV10-2 with TRBJ1-5, with 8 bases fitting TRBD1. The CDR3 covers 14 residues. Germline V gene lookup returns CDR1 WSHSY and CDR2 SAAADI. With V trimmed by 3 bases and J by 4 bases, 2 bases remained unmatched. The CDR3 DNA sequence: TGCGCCAGCAGTGAACAGGGGGGGAATCAGCCCCAGCATTTT. Translated, it gives CASSEQGGNQPQHF.

This chain links TRBV4-2 with TRBJ2-7, with TRBD2 matching 9 bases. The CDR3 is made up of 18 amino acids. Germline CDR1 and CDR2: LGHNA and YNFKEQ. V was clipped by 0 bases and J by 2 bases; unmatched bases: 11. The CDR3 is CASSQDGASGIGAYEQYF. The CDR3 DNA is TGTGCCAGCAGCCAAGATGGGGCTAGCGGGATTGGGGCCTACGAGCAGTACTTC.

The chain recombines TRBV5-4 with TRBJ1-6; D possibly corresponds to TRBD1 (5 bases). CDR1 is SGHNT and CDR2 is YYREEE in the germline V gene (reference sequence). CDR3 size: 10 residues. V was clipped by 9 bases and J by 12 bases, with 10 bases between them. The CDR3 protein is CAMGGEPLHF. CDR3 nucleotide sequence: TGTGCCATGGGGGGAGAACCCCTCCACTTT.

V and J are TRBV3-1 (or the pseudogene TRBV3-2) and TRBJ1-6; no clear D. This CDR3 is built from 14 residues. The ends were cut back, 6 bases at V and 8 bases at J, with 14 bases in the middle. Germline V gene data show CDR1 as LGHDT and CDR2 as YNNKEL (reference sequence). The CDR3 DNA follows: TGTGCCAGCAGTCGGAGATCACAAGATTCACCCCTCCACTTT. Translated: CASSRRSQDSPLHF.

In this sample, this clone turned up a few times. The chain links TRBV19 to TRBJ1-5; D is perhaps TRBD1 (6 bases). CDR1 and CDR2 from the germline V gene are LNHDA and SQIVND (reference sequence). Deletions cut 4 bases from V and 7 bases from J, with 17 bases between. The CDR3 is 15 residues long. The CDR3 here is CASSTLTGSGQPQHF. CDR3 coding DNA: TGTGCCAGTAGTACCCTTACAGGGTCCGGCCAGCCCCAGCATTTT.

This clone has only one observation. The genes are TRBV11-3 and TRBJ1-1; D is unclear. V lost 2 bases and J lost 4, with 8 bases in between. The germline V gene encodes CDR1 SGHNT and CDR2 YENEEA. This CDR3 has 13 amino acids. The CDR3: CASSLWRGTEAFF. DNA for the CDR3: TGTGCCAGCAGCTTATGGCGGGGCACTGAAGCTTTCTTT.

This chain joins TRBV6-5 and TRBJ1-1, with TRBD1 matching 9 bases. The CDR3 sequence is 13 residues long. V lost 6 bases to trimming and J lost 6 bases; unmatched junction nucleotides: 5. Germline-derived CDR1 and CDR2 are MNHEY and SVGAGI. CDR3 DNA sequence: TGTGCCAGCAGGACAGGGGGAAACGCTGAAGCTTTCTTT. It codes for CASRTGGNAEAFF.